The clone carrying this TCR beta chain was recorded many times. These data are taken from a study of T cells in Graves' hyperthyroidism and ophthalmopathy. The CDR3 extends over 16 amino acids. Trimming cost V 7 bases and J 4 bases; bases outside gene matches: 11. Germline CDR1 and CDR2: SNHLY and FYNNEI. Amplified regions were TCR beta CDR3 sequences from RNA transcripts. Primed by the HTBI set, a first-round RT-PCR was run on the TCR CDR3. TCRdb re-analysed the multiplex PCR reads in MiXCR, keeping a single row per CDR3 protein. The repertoire consists of approximately 640,000 distinct CDR3 sequences, with roughly 17% occurring once and the leading ten covering 15% to 17%.

The sequence came from a man aged 50-60 years with Graves' hyperthyroidism. The sequenced material came from blood. V gene TRBV2 combines with J gene TRBJ2-3, with 10 nucleotides matching TRBD2. For the CDR3, the DNA is TGTGCCAGCACCCCCCGAGCGGGAGGGATGGCAGATACGCAGTATTTT. Its protein product is CASTPRAGGMADTQYF.